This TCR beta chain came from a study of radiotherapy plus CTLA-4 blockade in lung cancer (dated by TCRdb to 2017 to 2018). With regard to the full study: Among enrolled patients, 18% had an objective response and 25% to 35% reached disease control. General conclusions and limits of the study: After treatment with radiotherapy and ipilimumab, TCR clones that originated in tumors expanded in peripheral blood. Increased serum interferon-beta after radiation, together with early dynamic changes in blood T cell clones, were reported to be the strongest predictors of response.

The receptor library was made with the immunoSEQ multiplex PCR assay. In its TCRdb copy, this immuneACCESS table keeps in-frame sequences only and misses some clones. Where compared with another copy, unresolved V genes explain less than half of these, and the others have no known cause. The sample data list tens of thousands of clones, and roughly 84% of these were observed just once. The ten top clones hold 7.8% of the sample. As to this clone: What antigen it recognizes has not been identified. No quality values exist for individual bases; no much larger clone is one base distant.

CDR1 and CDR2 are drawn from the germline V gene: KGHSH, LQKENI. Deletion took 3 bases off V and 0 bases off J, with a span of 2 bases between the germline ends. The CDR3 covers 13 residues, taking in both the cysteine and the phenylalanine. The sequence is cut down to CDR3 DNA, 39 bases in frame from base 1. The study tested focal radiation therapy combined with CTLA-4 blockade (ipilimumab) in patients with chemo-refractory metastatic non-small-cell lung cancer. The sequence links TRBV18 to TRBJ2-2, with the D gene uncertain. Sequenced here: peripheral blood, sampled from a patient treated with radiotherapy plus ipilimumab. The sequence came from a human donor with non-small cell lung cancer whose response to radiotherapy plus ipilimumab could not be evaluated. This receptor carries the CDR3 CASSPSNTGELFF. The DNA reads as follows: TGTGCCAGCTCACCCTCGAACACCGGGGAGCTGTTTTTT.